These T cell receptor beta chains were read from a single sample in a study of identical twins. One entry per CDR3 protein results from TCRdb running MiXCR on the 5' RACE reads. Of around 1.7 million distinct CDR3 sequences in the sample, under 35% were seen once. The specimen sequenced was cord blood. Every receptor here comes from a newborn girl in good health. Each CDR3 is given with its conserved first and last residue.

v_call,j_call,cdr3_aa
TRBV6-5,TRBJ1-1,CASSYEGQTEAFF
TRBV6-1,TRBJ1-5,CASSTGTPWISNQPQHF
TRBV20-1,TRBJ2-1,CSARGQGFGGSSYNEQFF
TRBV3-1,TRBJ2-4,CASSRFRDRGRTGKKNIQYF
TRBV5-4,TRBJ2-7,CASSHRDREDEQYF
TRBV6-1,TRBJ1-2,CASSDDDPYYGYTF
TRBV27,TRBJ2-3,CASSLYGTGEADTQYF
TRBV27,TRBJ2-2,CASRTTRRSLKAGELFF
TRBV29-1,TRBJ1-2,CSVGTGHGYTF
TRBV6-5,TRBJ1-2,CASSYPSGYSGGYTF
TRBV11-2,TRBJ2-3,CASSPFLRGKLDTQYF
TRBV10-3,TRBJ1-5,CAISVGPTADQPQHF
TRBV6-6,TRBJ2-7,CASSSGRIHNEQYF
TRBV28,TRBJ2-7,CASQRPVRPYEQYF
TRBV6-5,TRBJ1-6,CASSQFRGGNSPLHF
TRBV5-6,TRBJ2-1,CASSLGPGWGSYNEQFF
TRBV20-1,TRBJ1-1,CSARPLKGQLNTEAFF
TRBV12-3/TRBV12-4,-,CASSSPGLAGGRGYNEQYF
TRBV19,TRBJ1-1,CASSIGRVDMNTEAFF
TRBV2,TRBJ2-1,CASIKRGGVSYNEQFF
TRBV5-1,TRBJ2-3,CASSLRRKDTQYF
TRBV20-1,TRBJ1-4,CSARGGGTTNEKLFF
TRBV5-6,TRBJ1-1,CASSFGVGNEAFF
TRBV27,TRBJ2-1,CASSLSGIFYNEQFF